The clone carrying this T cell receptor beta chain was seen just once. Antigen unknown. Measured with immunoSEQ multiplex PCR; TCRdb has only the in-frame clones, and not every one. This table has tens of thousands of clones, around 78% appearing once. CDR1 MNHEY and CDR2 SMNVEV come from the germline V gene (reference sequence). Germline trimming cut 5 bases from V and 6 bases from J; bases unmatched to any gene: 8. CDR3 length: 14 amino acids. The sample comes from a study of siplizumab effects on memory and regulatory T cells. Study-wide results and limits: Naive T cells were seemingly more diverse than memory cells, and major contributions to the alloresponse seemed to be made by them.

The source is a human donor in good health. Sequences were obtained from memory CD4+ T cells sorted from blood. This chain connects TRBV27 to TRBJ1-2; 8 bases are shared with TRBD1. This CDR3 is CASSPRTGHNGYTF. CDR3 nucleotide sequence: TGTGCCAGCAGTCCCCGGACAGGGCACAATGGCTACACCTTC.